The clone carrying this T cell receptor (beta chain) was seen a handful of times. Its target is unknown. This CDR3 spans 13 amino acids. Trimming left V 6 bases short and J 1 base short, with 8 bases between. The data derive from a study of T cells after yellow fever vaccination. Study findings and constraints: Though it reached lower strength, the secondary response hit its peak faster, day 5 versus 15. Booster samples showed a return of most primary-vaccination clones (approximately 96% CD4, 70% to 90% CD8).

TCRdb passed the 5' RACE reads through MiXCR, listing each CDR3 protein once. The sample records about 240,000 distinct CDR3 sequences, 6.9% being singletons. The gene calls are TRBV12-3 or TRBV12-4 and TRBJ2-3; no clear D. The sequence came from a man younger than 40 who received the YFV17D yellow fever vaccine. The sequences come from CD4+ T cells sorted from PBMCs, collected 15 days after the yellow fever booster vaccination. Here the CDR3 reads CASRVVGTDTQYF. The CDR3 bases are TGTGCCAGCAGAGTTGTTGGCACAGATACGCAGTATTTT.